The rows below give T cell receptor beta chains drawn from one sample of a study of blood T cell repertoires in COVID-19. Profiling relied on immunoSEQ multiplex PCR, and the TCRdb table lists in-frame clones only, not all of them. The table records around 60,000 clones, around 89% of them present only once. The specimen was peripheral blood. Source of these receptors: a woman aged 60-70 years with active COVID-19. Each CDR3 is given with its conserved first and last residue. Size tells how often a clone was seen (once, few, many) or the class of an expanded clone, and some rows leave it out.

CASRSSGANTGELFF | TRBV7-2 | NA | TRBJ2-2
CSVVTGVNQPQHF | TRBV29-1 | NA | TRBJ1-5
CASRRPGEYTIYF | TRBV6-5 | NA | TRBJ1-3
CASSPKGLAIQGEQFF | TRBV6-2/TRBV6-3 | NA | TRBJ2-1
CASNRVGTWNEKLFF | TRBV9 | NA | TRBJ1-4
CATSSWGTPQGGEKLFF | TRBV15 | once | TRBJ1-4
CASPPGGEFETQYF | TRBV19 | NA | TRBJ2-5
CASSQDTGQGARGYTF | TRBV4-2 | NA | TRBJ1-2
CASSITSGYQETQYF | TRBV10-2 | NA | TRBJ2-5
CASSEAGRSIYNEQFF | TRBV10-1 | once | TRBJ2-1
CASSRWGQENTEAFF | TRBV4-2 | few | TRBJ1-1
CASRVVGDTQETQYF | TRBV5-1 | NA | TRBJ2-5
CASSPLGGGLTDTQYF | TRBV19 | NA | TRBJ2-3
CAALGGGSYNSPLHF | TRBV6-5 | NA | TRBJ1-6
CARGDGPTDTQYF | TRBV6-5 | NA | TRBJ2-3
CASSLLAGPYNEQFF | TRBV6-5 | NA | TRBJ2-1
CASGRDIGYGYTF | TRBV19 | NA | TRBJ1-2
CASSQYSRGNTDTQYF | TRBV27 | NA | TRBJ2-3
CASWDRYNEQFF | TRBV12-3/TRBV12-4 | NA | TRBJ2-1
CASSASGGEGDTQYF | TRBV9 | NA | TRBJ2-3
CASRPRGRPGQPQHF | TRBV6-5 | NA | TRBJ1-5
CASSPAVGEAYTF | TRBV3-1/TRBV3-2 | NA | TRBJ1-2
CAISGGTGDGYTF | TRBV10-3 | NA | TRBJ1-2
CASSRNSYNSPLHF | TRBV19 | few | TRBJ1-6
CASSQRVRANTGELFF | TRBV4-3 | NA | TRBJ2-2
CASSARGHGDTGELFF | TRBV18 | NA | TRBJ2-2
CASSLLTSGGYTF | TRBV5-1 | NA | TRBJ1-2
CASSDRAGGGYTF | TRBV6-1 | few | TRBJ1-2
CASRRQGNTGELFF | TRBV14 | NA | TRBJ2-2
CAWSNQAGNTIYF | TRBV30 | few | TRBJ1-3
CASSLAPGGVGPREEAFF | TRBV5-1 | NA | TRBJ1-1
CASSIMASGGANEQFF | TRBV19 | NA | TRBJ2-1
CASSFGGLAYEQYF | TRBV7-9 | NA | TRBJ2-7
CASSGQTGLNTEAFF | TRBV7-6 | NA | TRBJ1-1
CASSPYGGNAGNTIYF | TRBV18 | NA | TRBJ1-3
CASSVGEFNQPQHF | TRBV9 | NA | TRBJ1-5
CASSIGQGSYGYTF | TRBV19 | once | TRBJ1-2
CASSPVPYYGYTF | TRBV12-3/TRBV12-4 | NA | TRBJ1-2
CASDPGQGAGGYTF | TRBV7-9 | NA | TRBJ1-2
CASSFPGVGNTIYF | TRBV5-8 | NA | TRBJ1-3
CASVYRGLNTEAFF | TRBV5-6 | NA | TRBJ1-1
CAVGLAGDLGETQYF | TRBV5-1 | NA | TRBJ2-5
CASSIPGEGEAFF | TRBV19 | NA | TRBJ1-1
CASSIEVSSYEQYF | TRBV19 | NA | TRBJ2-7